One and the same sample provided the 26 T cell receptor beta chains below, sequenced in a study of blood T cell repertoires in COVID-19. Some clones are missing from TCRdb's copy, which holds only in-frame ones; the method was immunoSEQ multiplex PCR. This table holds 250,000 to 400,000 clones, about 90% found once. Material: peripheral blood. Source of these receptors: a woman in her 30s with COVID-19, enrolled during active disease.

The chain couples TRBV13 to TRBJ2-7, with D perhaps matching TRBD1 (5 bases). The V end was cut by 5 bases, the J end by 6 bases, with 14 bases between. The CDR3 length is 13 residues. CDR1 is PRHDT and CDR2 is FYEKMQ in the germline V gene (reference sequence). The CDR3 sequence: CASSGLTGGEQYF. CDR3 sequence (DNA): TGTGCCAGCAGCGGGCTAACAGGTGGCGAGCAGTACTTC.

The gene calls are TRBV18 and TRBJ1-5; TRBD1 agrees at 7 bases. Germline-derived CDR1 and CDR2 are KGHSH and LQKENI. The ends lost 2 bases at V and 2 bases at J; junction bases unmatched: 12. This CDR3 comprises 18 residues. The CDR3 nucleotides are TGTGCCAGCTCACCAGGGGGACAGCACCGACCGGGCAATCAGCCCCAGCATTTT. This codes for CASSPGGQHRPGNQPQHF.

The genes are TRBV29-1 and TRBJ1-1; no reliable D call. This CDR3 comprises 14 residues. V was clipped by 4 bases and J by 3 bases, with 15 bases between them. CDR1 and CDR2 (germline): SQVTM, ANQGSEA. The CDR3: CSVAVRARDTEAFF. The DNA for the CDR3 is TGCAGCGTTGCGGTACGGGCGAGGGACACTGAAGCTTTCTTT.

The CDR3 region has the DNA TGTGCCAGCAGCTTAGCTAGTTCCTACACCGGGGAGCTGTTTTTT. As protein: CASSLASSYTGELFF. The V call is TRBV7-8, the J call TRBJ2-2; D is undetermined. V gave up 0 bases and J gave up 3 bases, with 8 bases separating them. In germline, CDR1 is SGHVS, CDR2 FQNEAQ. CDR3 length: 15 amino acids.

The chain is built from TRBV5-1 and TRBJ2-3, with a weak D call TRBD2 (5 bases). Per the germline V gene, CDR1 is SGHRS and CDR2 is YFSETQ. CDR3 length: 14 residues. Trimming removed 6 bases at V and 6 bases at J, with 17 bases between. This CDR3 reads CASTLAWVGDTQYF. The CDR3 DNA sequence: TGCGCCAGCACCCTAGCTTGGGTAGGGGATACGCAGTATTTT. The full variable domain, its missing parts supplied by reference TRBV5-1 and TRBJ2-3, is KAGVTQTPRYLIKTRGQQVTLSCSPISGHRSVSWYQQTPGQGLQFLFEYFSETQRNKGNFPGRFSGRQFSNSRSEMNVSTLELGDSALYLCASTLAWVGDTQYFGPGTRLTVL.

This chain connects TRBV27 to TRBJ2-1; 9 bases match TRBD2. CDR1 MNHEY and CDR2 SMNVEV come from the germline V gene (reference sequence). V shed 4 bases, J shed 9 bases, and the junction held 7 bases outside the gene matches. This CDR3 contains 14 residues. DNA of the CDR3: TGTGCCAGCAGTTCCGTAGCGGGAGTAGGTGAGCAGTTCTTC. Its protein is CASSSVAGVGEQFF.

The gene calls are TRBV6-5 and TRBJ1-1, with D possibly being TRBD1 (6 bases). The CDR3 covers 14 residues. Germline V gives CDR1 MNHEY, CDR2 SVGAGI. V was shortened by 7 bases and J by 5 bases, with 17 bases between the two germline ends. The CDR3 coding sequence is TGTGCCAGCACCCGAATGGAGGGGGGGACTGAAGCTTTCTTT. Translation: CASTRMEGGTEAFF.

The rearrangement joins TRBV3-1 (or the pseudogene TRBV3-2) to TRBJ2-7; 7 bases agree with TRBD1. V trimming: 5 bases; J trimming: 5 bases; junction bases outside the gene matches: 12. CDR1 is LGHDT, CDR2 YNNKEL, per germline (reference sequence). The CDR3 has 15 amino acids. CDR3 amino acids: CASSAPTGTPDEQYF. In nucleotides, the CDR3 is TGTGCCAGCAGCGCTCCGACAGGGACCCCTGACGAGCAGTACTTC.

The CDR3 protein is CASILSGSATDTQYF. The DNA for the CDR3 is TGTGCCAGCATTCTTAGCGGCTCCGCCACAGATACGCAGTATTTT. This chain uses TRBV7-6 with TRBJ2-3, with D possibly TRBD2 on 6 matching bases. Germline V gives CDR1 SGHVS, CDR2 FNYEAQ. This CDR3 has 15 residues. V was clipped by 7 bases and J by 2 bases, with 16 bases between them. The full variable domain, its missing parts supplied by reference TRBV7-6 and TRBJ2-3, is GAGVSQSPRYKVTKRGQDVALRCDPISGHVSLYWYRQALGQGPEFLTYFNYEAQQDKSGLPNDRFSAERPEGSISTLTIQRTEQRDSAMYRCASILSGSATDTQYFGPGTRLTVL.

This chain uses TRBV5-4 with TRBJ1-2; TRBD1 might be the D (5 bases). Germline CDR1 reads SGHNT; CDR2 reads YYREEE (reference sequence). V dropped 2 bases and J dropped 3 bases, with 14 bases sitting between them. The CDR3 covers 15 residues. The CDR3 DNA reads TGTGCCAGCAGCTTACCAGTCTTGGGGCACTATGGCTACACCTTC. Translated, it gives CASSLPVLGHYGYTF.

In its sample, this clone was seen once. The V call is TRBV5-1, the J call TRBJ1-2; TRBD1 might be the D (5 bases). The CDR3 covers 15 residues. The germline V gene encodes CDR1 SGHRS and CDR2 YFSETQ. The V end was cut by 3 bases, the J end by 8 bases, with 20 bases between. The CDR3 loop is CASSSSPGAEKGYTF. DNA for the CDR3: TGCGCCAGCAGCTCAAGTCCTGGGGCGGAGAAGGGCTACACCTTC.

The chain links TRBV7-2 to TRBJ1-1, with a tentative D call TRBD1 (5 bases). Germline V gene sequence: CDR1 SGHTA, CDR2 FQGNSA. The V and J ends lost 0 bases and 7 bases respectively, with 12 bases between them. The CDR3 spans 14 residues. CDR3 in amino acids: CASSLASGRVEAFF. The CDR3 coding sequence is TGTGCCAGCAGCTTAGCGTCGGGCAGGGTTGAAGCTTTCTTT.

Only one count was recorded for this clone. The chain combines TRBV7-9 with TRBJ2-7; no clear D gene. The V and J ends lost 2 bases and 0 bases respectively, with 8 bases between them. CDR3 length equals 14 residues. Germline assignment: CDR1 SEHNR and CDR2 FQNEAQ (reference sequence). For the CDR3, the DNA is TGTGCCAGCAGCTTAAGCTTTCTCTCCTACGAGCAGTACTTC. Residues: CASSLSFLSYEQYF.

This sequence joins TRBV12-3 or TRBV12-4 and TRBJ2-7, with D perhaps matching TRBD1 (6 bases). V was trimmed by 6 bases and J by 2 bases, leaving 11 bases between them. CDR3 size: 13 residues. The CDR3 sequence is CASRGWDTYEQYF. CDR3 coding DNA: TGTGCCAGCAGGGGTTGGGACACCTACGAGCAGTACTTC.

This rearrangement joins TRBV30 to TRBJ2-7, with 8 bases matching TRBD1. V lost 2 bases and J lost 5; bases outside the gene matches: 11. The length of the CDR3 is 15 residues. The germline CDR1 and CDR2 sequences are GTSNPN and SVGIG (reference sequence). CDR3 sequence: CAWSQARGRFNEQYF. The DNA of the CDR3 is TGTGCCTGGAGTCAGGCCAGGGGGCGTTTCAACGAGCAGTACTTC.

The J gene is TRBJ1-2, the V gene TRBV30; D unresolved. V gave up 1 base and J gave up 10 bases, with 13 bases separating them. The CDR3 spans 12 residues. The germline CDR1 and CDR2 sequences are GTSNPN and SVGIG (reference sequence). CDR3 in amino acids: CAWSGGGRLYTF. CDR3 bases: TGTGCCTGGAGTGGGGGAGGCCGGCTCTACACCTTC.

CDR3 sequence reads: CATSRDLASGSYEQYF. In nucleotides, the CDR3 is TGTGCCACCAGCAGAGATCTCGCTAGCGGCAGCTACGAGCAGTACTTC. The chain recombines TRBV15 with TRBJ2-7; 7 bases align to TRBD2. CDR1 is LNHNV, CDR2 YYDKDF, per germline (reference sequence). The CDR3 totals 16 residues. V shed 0 bases and J 3 bases; nucleotides not matched to a gene: 8.

The chain has TRBV14 and TRBJ2-1, with a weak D call TRBD1 (5 bases). Trimming stripped 1 base from V and 4 bases from J, with 8 bases between. CDR1 is SGHDN and CDR2 is FVKESK in the germline V gene. The CDR3 loop spans 14 amino acids. CDR3 in DNA: TGTGCCAGCAGCCAAGTCAGGGCTTACAATGAGCAGTTCTTC. Translated: CASSQVRAYNEQFF.

The rearrangement links TRBV19 to TRBJ2-3; D is undetermined. The V and J ends lost 9 bases and 2 bases respectively, with 12 bases between them. The germline CDR1 and CDR2 sequences are LNHDA and SQIVND (reference sequence). The CDR3 is made up of 13 amino acids. CDR3 in DNA: TGTGCCAGCCTCGACACGTTCACAGATACGCAGTATTTT. Amino acid sequence: CASLDTFTDTQYF.

This chain links TRBV12-3 or TRBV12-4 with TRBJ2-1; D gene ambiguous. The CDR3 has 12 residues. The V and J ends lost 8 bases and 4 bases respectively, with 9 bases between them. CDR3 amino acids: CASSDTYNEQFF. Here the CDR3 DNA reads TGTGCCAGCTCAGACACATACAATGAGCAGTTCTTC.

The chain uses TRBV7-2 and TRBJ2-5, with D maybe TRBD1 (6 bases). Per germline, CDR1 SGHTA and CDR2 FQGNSA. V lost 2 bases and J 5 bases, leaving 12 bases between the germline ends. The CDR3 totals 14 residues. The chain's CDR3 is CASSLRGIVETQYF. As DNA, the CDR3 is TGTGCCAGCAGCTTAAGGGGGATCGTGGAGACCCAGTACTTC.

V usage is TRBV9 and J usage is TRBJ1-6; no clear D gene. This CDR3 is 14 amino acids long. Germline V gives CDR1 SGDLS, CDR2 YYNGEE. The ends were cut back, 0 bases at V and 9 bases at J, with 10 bases in the middle. DNA for the CDR3: TGTGCCAGCAGCGTAGGCCCAGGAATTTCACCCCTCCACTTT. Residues: CASSVGPGISPLHF. The whole variable domain, remainder taken from reference TRBV9 and TRBJ1-6, is DSGVTQTPKHLITATGQRVTLRCSPRSGDLSVYWYQQSLDQGLQFLIQYYNGEERAKGNILERFSAQQFPDLHSELNLSSLELGDSALYFCASSVGPGISPLHFGNGTRLTVT.

V gene TRBV10-3 combines with J gene TRBJ1-5; TRBD1 is a possible D gene (5 bases). The CDR3 totals 14 residues. Germline V gives CDR1 ENHRY, CDR2 SYGVKD. Trimming pared 0 bases from V and 7 bases from J, leaving 10 bases between. This CDR3 is CAISESPRAQPQHF. CDR3 in DNA: TGTGCCATCAGTGAGTCCCCCAGGGCCCAGCCCCAGCATTTT.

The chain employs TRBV29-1 and TRBJ1-4; 7 positions agree with TRBD1. This CDR3 has 12 amino acids. Germline V lookup: CDR1 SQVTM, CDR2 ANQGSEA. Trimming at V came to 3 bases and at J to 8 bases, leaving 3 bases not matched to a gene. The DNA for the CDR3 is TGCAGCGTTGACAGGGGGGAGGAAAAACTGTTTTTT. Its translation: CSVDRGEEKLFF.

This sequence joins TRBV11-2 and TRBJ2-1; 10 positions agree with TRBD2. V lost 1 base and J lost 8; bases outside the gene matches: 11. The germline CDR1 and CDR2 sequences are SGHAT and FQNNGV. The CDR3 has 17 residues. The CDR3, as DNA: TGTGCCAGCAGCTTAGGCGTTCTAGCGGGAGAATGGGATGAGCAGTTCTTC. The encoded protein is CASSLGVLAGEWDEQFF.

DNA of the CDR3: TGTGCCTGGAGTGTAACCCAGGGGGCAGTCGGCACTGAAGCTTTCTTT. Translated: CAWSVTQGAVGTEAFF. The rearrangement uses TRBV30 and TRBJ1-1, with 8 positions matching TRBD1. The CDR3 loop spans 16 amino acids. Germline V CDR1 and CDR2: GTSNPN, SVGIG (reference sequence). With 0 bases clipped from V and 4 bases from J, the junction kept 10 bases outside the gene matches.